This entry describes one T cell receptor (beta chain). This entry is derived from a study of patients and donors after allogeneic stem cell transplantation. TCRdb fed the RT-PCR reads into MiXCR, producing one record per CDR3 protein. The sample gives hundreds of thousands of distinct CDR3 sequences, approximately 16% of which show up once; less than 8% is in the top ten. The germline V gene encodes CDR1 SGHVS and CDR2 FQNEAQ. The CDR3 has 13 amino acids. Trimming cost V 5 bases and J 9 bases, with 15 bases left between them. The chain links TRBV7-8 to TRBJ2-3, with D possibly matching TRBD2 (6 bases). The specimen was blood, either unsorted or a sorted T cell fraction (not recorded which). This receptor was obtained from a human donor who was either an allogeneic HSCT recipient or a stem cell or donor lymphocyte infusion donor (not recorded which). It is not recorded whose cells these are; they may come from a transplant donor. The CDR3 region is CASSVRLDGTQYF. Written as DNA, the CDR3 is TGTGCCAGCAGCGTCCGACTAGACGGAACGCAGTATTTT.